This record covers a single T cell receptor (beta chain). Here immunoSEQ multiplex PCR was the method, and the copy in TCRdb shows in-frame clones only, minus some. The table records over 75,000 clones, around 83% of them present only once. The data stem from a study of radiotherapy plus CTLA-4 blockade in lung cancer. Germline trimming cut 3 bases from V and 5 bases from J; bases unmatched to any gene: 4. The germline gives CDR1 SGHVS, CDR2 FNYEAQ. The CDR3 loop spans 15 amino acids. The V call is TRBV7-6, the J call TRBJ1-4; 9 bases are shared with TRBD1. The clonotype comes from a human donor with non-small cell lung cancer who had stable disease on radiotherapy plus ipilimumab. Sequencing used peripheral blood, obtained from a patient treated with radiotherapy plus ipilimumab. The chain's CDR3 is CASSFTGGTNEKLFF. DNA of the CDR3: TGTGCCAGCAGCTTTACAGGGGGCACCAATGAAAAACTGTTTTTT.